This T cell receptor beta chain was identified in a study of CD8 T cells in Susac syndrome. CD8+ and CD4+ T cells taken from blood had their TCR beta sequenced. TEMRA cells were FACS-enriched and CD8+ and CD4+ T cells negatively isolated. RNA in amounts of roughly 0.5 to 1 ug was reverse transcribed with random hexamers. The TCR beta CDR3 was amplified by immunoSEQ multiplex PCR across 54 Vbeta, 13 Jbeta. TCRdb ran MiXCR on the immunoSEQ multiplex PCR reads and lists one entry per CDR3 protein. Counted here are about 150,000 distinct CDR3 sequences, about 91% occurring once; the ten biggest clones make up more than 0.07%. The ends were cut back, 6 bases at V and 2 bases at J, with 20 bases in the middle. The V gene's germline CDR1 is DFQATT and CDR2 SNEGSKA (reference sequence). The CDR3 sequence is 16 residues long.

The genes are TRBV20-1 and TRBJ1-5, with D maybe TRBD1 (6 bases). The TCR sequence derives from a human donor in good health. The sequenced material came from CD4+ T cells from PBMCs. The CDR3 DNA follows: TGCAGTGCCCCTAGGACAGATATGGTTCGCAATCAGCCCCAGCATTTT. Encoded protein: CSAPRTDMVRNQPQHF.